This is a list of T cell receptor beta chains from one sample in a study of beta chain features in type 1 diabetes. Profiled with immunoSEQ multiplex PCR; TCRdb holds only in-frame clones, not every one. Among 250,000 to 300,000 clones, 20% to 25% were seen once, and the ten largest hold about 0.012%. Input material: naive CD4+ T cells from blood. The receptor source for this set is a woman aged 25-40 years with type 1 diabetes. The CDR3 runs from the conserved cysteine through the conserved F or W. A D gene is named only where the DNA matches it firmly. Part of the rows lack a size; the others show once, few, many or a class for expanded clones.

CDR3	DNA	J	size	V	D	length
CASRQNTEAFF	TGTGCCAGCCGACAGAACACTGAAGCTTTCTTT	TRBJ1-1	-	TRBV7-9	-	11
CASSPSGGNYEQYF	TGTGCCAGCAGCCCCTCGGGCGGGAACTACGAGCAGTACTTC	TRBJ2-7	few	TRBV7-2	-	14
CASSVASGATYEQYF	TGTGCCAGCAGCGTAGCTAGCGGCGCGACCTACGAGCAGTACTTC	TRBJ2-7	-	TRBV27	TRBD2	15
CASSYGGQGTETQYF	TGTGCCAGCAGTTACGGGGGACAGGGTACGGAGACCCAGTACTTC	TRBJ2-5	few	TRBV6-5	TRBD1	15
CAWSLPRHTNTEAFF	TGTGCCTGGAGCCTCCCGAGGCACACGAACACTGAAGCTTTCTTT	TRBJ1-1	few	TRBV30	-	15
CASSPTGNTEAFF	TGTGCCAGCTCACCAACAGGGAACACTGAAGCTTTCTTT	TRBJ1-1	few	TRBV18	-	13
CAWSVTGGGEKLFF	TGTGCCTGGAGTGTAACAGGGGGCGGTGAAAAACTGTTTTTT	TRBJ1-4	-	TRBV30	TRBD1	14
CSVETDQRYGYTF	TGCAGCGTTGAAACAGATCAACGCTATGGCTACACCTTC	TRBJ1-2	few	TRBV29-1	-	13
CASSSQGNTEAFF	TGTGCCAGTAGTTCCCAGGGGAACACTGAAGCTTTCTTT	TRBJ1-1	few	TRBV19	-	13
CASSQDREETQYF	TGTGCCAGCAGCCAAGACAGGGAAGAGACCCAGTACTTC	TRBJ2-5	-	TRBV7-2	TRBD1	13
CAWSVSGGSTDTQYF	TGTGCCTGGAGCGTGTCAGGGGGGAGCACAGATACGCAGTATTTT	TRBJ2-3	-	TRBV30	-	15
CASSFSGRAETQYF	TGTGCCAGCAGTTTTAGCGGGAGAGCGGAGACCCAGTACTTC	TRBJ2-5	few	TRBV9	TRBD2	14
CATSRAGDGYTF	TGTGCCACCAGCAGAGCCGGGGATGGCTACACCTTC	TRBJ1-2	-	TRBV15	-	12
CASSFGTSGTDTQYF	TGCGCCAGCAGCTTCGGGACTAGCGGGACAGATACGCAGTATTTT	TRBJ2-3	-	TRBV5-1	TRBD2	15
CATSRDVAGGIVHEQFF	TGTGCCACCAGCAGAGATGTAGCGGGAGGGATAGTCCATGAGCAGTTCTTC	TRBJ2-1	-	TRBV15	TRBD2	17
CASSLTGAVNDF	TGTGCCAGCAGCTTGACGGGAGCGGTTAATGACTTC	TRBJ2-5	-	TRBV11-2	-	12
CASRYGGNTGELFF	TGTGCCAGTAGATACGGGGGGAACACCGGGGAGCTGTTTTTT	TRBJ2-2	few	TRBV21-1	-	14
CASSHITAAEAFF	TGTGCCAGCAGCCATATTACAGCGGCTGAAGCTTTCTTT	TRBJ1-1	few	TRBV14	-	13
CASSPTGGTEAFF	TGTGCCAGCTCCCCCACAGGGGGCACTGAAGCTTTCTTT	TRBJ1-1	-	TRBV18	TRBD1	13
CAISGHSNQPQHF	TGTGCCATCAGCGGACATAGCAATCAGCCCCAGCATTTT	TRBJ1-5	-	TRBV10-3	-	13
CASSEQARSNQPQHF	TGTGCCAGCAGTGAACAGGCCAGGAGCAATCAGCCCCAGCATTTT	TRBJ1-5	-	TRBV2	-	15
CASSGRDWRETQYF	TGTGCCAGCAGCGGCCGGGACTGGAGAGAGACCCAGTACTTC	TRBJ2-5	-	TRBV7-2	-	14
CASSADGRATYNEQFF	TGTGCCAGCAGTGCTGACGGGAGGGCTACCTACAATGAGCAGTTCTTC	TRBJ2-1	few	TRBV2	TRBD2	16
CSVVRDRGYGYTF	TGCAGCGTTGTAAGGGACAGGGGTTATGGCTACACCTTC	TRBJ1-2	few	TRBV29-1	TRBD1	13
CASDTDGSRTEAFF	TGCGCCAGCGACACCGATGGGAGTCGCACTGAAGCTTTCTTT	TRBJ1-1	-	TRBV5-1	-	14
CSGTSGRAETQYF	TGCAGTGGGACTAGCGGGAGGGCAGAGACCCAGTACTTC	TRBJ2-5	few	TRBV29-1	TRBD2	13
CASSIRGATLSHHSGANVLTF	TGTGCCAGTAGTATACGGGGTGCAACATTATCCCACCACTCTGGGGCCAACGTCCTGACTTTC	TRBJ2-6	-	TRBV19	-	21
CASSSGTGTDTQYF	TGTGCCAGCAGCTCCGGGACAGGGACAGATACGCAGTATTTT	TRBJ2-3	-	TRBV6-5	TRBD1	14
CSVEPGQGQTQYF	TGCAGCGTTGAACCGGGACAGGGGCAGACCCAGTACTTC	TRBJ2-5	few	TRBV29-1	TRBD1	13
CASSQVSPTIQETQYF	TGCGCCAGCAGCCAAGTTAGCCCGACTATCCAAGAGACCCAGTACTTC	TRBJ2-5	-	TRBV4-1	-	16
CAWSVPRVYAGELFF	TGTGCCTGGAGTGTACCCAGGGTTTATGCCGGGGAGCTGTTTTTT	TRBJ2-2	few	TRBV30	-	15
CASSQGREQETQYF	TGCGCCAGCAGCCAAGGGAGGGAACAAGAGACCCAGTACTTC	TRBJ2-5	few	TRBV4-1	-	14
CASSLGAGTYEQYF	TGTGCCAGCAGCTTGGGAGCGGGAACCTACGAGCAGTACTTC	TRBJ2-7	few	TRBV5-4	TRBD2	14
CASSERGLSYEQYF	TGTGCCAGCAGTGAAAGGGGGCTCTCCTACGAGCAGTACTTC	TRBJ2-7	-	TRBV2	TRBD1	14
CASSWKQNYGYTF	TGTGCCAGCAGCTGGAAACAGAACTATGGCTACACCTTC	TRBJ1-2	few	TRBV7-2	-	13
CASSAIGRQETQYF	TGTGCCAGCAGTGCAATCGGTCGCCAAGAGACCCAGTACTTC	TRBJ2-5	-	TRBV2	-	14
CASSYYATSGYEQYF	TGTGCCAGCAGTTATTATGCGACTTCTGGCTACGAGCAGTACTTC	TRBJ2-7	few	TRBV6-5	-	15
CAWSSTGGRQPQHF	TGTGCCTGGAGTTCGACAGGGGGACGGCAGCCCCAGCATTTT	TRBJ1-5	-	TRBV30	TRBD1	14
CASSQSTSGSNEQFF	TGTGCCAGCAGCCAATCGACTAGCGGGAGTAATGAGCAGTTCTTC	TRBJ2-1	few	TRBV6-1	TRBD2	15
CASSYEPDRFYGYTF	TGTGCCAGCAGTTATGAGCCCGACAGGTTCTATGGCTACACCTTC	TRBJ1-2	-	TRBV6-6	-	15
CASSSGVSGNTEAFF	TGTGCCAGCAGCTCGGGAGTGTCTGGGAACACTGAAGCTTTCTTT	TRBJ1-1	-	TRBV5-4	-	15